The entry below gives a single T cell receptor beta chain sequence along with its context. The target antigen is unknown. Libraries for TCR beta were made by quantitative 5'-RACE with molecular barcodes. TCRdb fed the 5' RACE reads into MiXCR, producing one record per CDR3 protein. The sample yields around 150,000 distinct CDR3 sequences, 11% seen once. The CDR3 is 14 amino acids. Trimming pared 4 bases from V and 1 base from J, leaving 7 bases between. The germline gives CDR1 LGHNA, CDR2 YSLEER. This entry belongs to a study of CD8 T cells in ankylosing spondylitis. Whole-study results and caveats: Disease-associated clones were reportedly significantly overrepresented in matched ankylosing spondylitis synovial fluid. With a CD8+ phenotype, disease-linked clones were relatively rare in peripheral blood.

The rearrangement joins TRBV4-3 to TRBJ2-2; D gene unclear. This TCR was sampled from a male donor with ankylosing spondylitis or in good health (not recorded which). The sequencing input was blood, either unsorted or a sorted T cell fraction (not recorded which). DNA of the CDR3: TGCGCCAGCAGCCGGAACCTGAACACCGGGGAGCTGTTTTTT. It translates to CASSRNLNTGELFF.